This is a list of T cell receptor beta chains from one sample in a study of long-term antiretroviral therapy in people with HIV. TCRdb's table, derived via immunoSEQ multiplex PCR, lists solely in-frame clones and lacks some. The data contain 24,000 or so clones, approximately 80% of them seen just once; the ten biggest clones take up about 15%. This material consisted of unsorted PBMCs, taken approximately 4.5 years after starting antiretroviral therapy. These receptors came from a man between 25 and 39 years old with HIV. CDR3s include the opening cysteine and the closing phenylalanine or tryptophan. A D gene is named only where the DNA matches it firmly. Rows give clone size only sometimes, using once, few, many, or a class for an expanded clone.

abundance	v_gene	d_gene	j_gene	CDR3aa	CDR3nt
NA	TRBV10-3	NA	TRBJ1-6	CAISEFLGSYNSPLHF	TGTGCCATCAGTGAGTTTCTGGGCTCCTATAATTCACCCCTCCACTTT
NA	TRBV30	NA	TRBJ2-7	CAWSGVGFYEQYF	TGTGCCTGGAGTGGGGTGGGGTTCTACGAGCAGTACTTC
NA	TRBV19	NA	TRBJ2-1	CASSSLRTVTYNEQFF	TGTGCCAGTAGTAGCCTCCGGACAGTCACCTACAATGAGCAGTTCTTC
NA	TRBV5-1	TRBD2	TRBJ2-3	CASQRGGSTDTQYF	TGCGCCAGCCAACGGGGGGGTAGCACAGATACGCAGTATTTT
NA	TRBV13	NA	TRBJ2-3	CASSLEGRSTDTQYF	TGTGCCAGCAGCTTAGAGGGGAGGAGCACAGATACGCAGTATTTT
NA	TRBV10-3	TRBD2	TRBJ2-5	CAISAREGLAGGFRQETQYF	TGTGCCATCAGTGCCCGAGAAGGACTAGCGGGAGGGTTTAGGCAAGAGACCCAGTACTTC
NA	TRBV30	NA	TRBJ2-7	CAWDRPTYEQYF	TGTGCCTGGGACAGGCCGACTTACGAGCAGTACTTC
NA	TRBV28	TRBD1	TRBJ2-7	CASREQGISYEQYF	TGTGCCAGCAGGGAACAGGGGATCAGTTACGAGCAGTACTTC
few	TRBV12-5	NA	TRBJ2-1	CASGLGTFGEQFF	TGTGCTAGTGGTTTGGGGACTTTTGGGGAGCAGTTCTTC
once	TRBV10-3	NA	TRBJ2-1	CAISPSRTAMSYNEQFF	TGTGCCATCAGCCCATCTAGGACAGCTATGTCCTACAATGAGCAGTTCTTC
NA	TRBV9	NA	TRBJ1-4	CASSIQDTTNEKLFF	TGTGCCAGCAGCATTCAGGATACAACTAATGAAAAACTGTTTTTT
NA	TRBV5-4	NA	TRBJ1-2	CASATGNYGYTF	TGTGCCAGCGCAACAGGGAACTATGGCTACACCTTC
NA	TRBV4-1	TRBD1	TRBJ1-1	CASSQEDRPNTEAFF	TGCGCCAGCAGCCAAGAGGACAGGCCGAACACTGAAGCTTTCTTT
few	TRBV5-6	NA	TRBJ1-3	CASSLSGRSGNTIYF	TGTGCCAGCAGCTTGAGTGGGAGGTCTGGAAACACCATATATTTT
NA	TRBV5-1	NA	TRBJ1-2	CASSLQGSGYTF	TGCGCCAGCAGCTTGCAGGGGAGCGGCTACACCTTC
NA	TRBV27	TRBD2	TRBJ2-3	CASSVLAGGVASTDTQYF	TGTGCCAGCAGTGTCCTAGCGGGGGGGGTAGCGAGCACAGATACGCAGTATTTT
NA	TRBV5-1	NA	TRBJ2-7	CASSQGNPPYEQYF	TGCGCCAGCAGCCAGGGTAACCCTCCCTACGAGCAGTACTTC
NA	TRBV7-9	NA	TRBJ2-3	CASSLDYRFADTQYF	TGTGCCAGCAGCTTAGATTACAGGTTTGCAGATACGCAGTATTTT
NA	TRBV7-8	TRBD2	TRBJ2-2	CASSSAGGATGELFF	TGTGCCAGCAGCTCGGCGGGGGGGGCCACCGGGGAGCTGTTTTTT
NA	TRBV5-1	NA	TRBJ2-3	CASSTGREVDTQYF	TGCGCCAGCAGCACTGGAAGGGAGGTAGATACGCAGTATTTT
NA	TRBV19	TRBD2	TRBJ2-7	CASSILLAGNYEQYF	TGTGCCAGTAGTATTCTCCTAGCGGGCAACTACGAGCAGTACTTC
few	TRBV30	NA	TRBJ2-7	CAWSVGSYEQYF	TGTGCCTGGAGTGTCGGTAGCTACGAGCAGTACTTC
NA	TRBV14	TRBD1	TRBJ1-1	CASSRADRVFAFF	TGTGCCAGCAGCCGAGCCGACAGGGTGTTCGCTTTCTTT
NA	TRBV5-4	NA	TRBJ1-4	CASSLGSGDEKLFF	TGTGCCAGCAGCTTGGGGTCCGGGGATGAAAAACTGTTTTTT
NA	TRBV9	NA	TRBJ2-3	CASSAPTKGTDTQYF	TGTGCCAGCAGCGCCCCAACTAAGGGCACAGATACGCAGTATTTT
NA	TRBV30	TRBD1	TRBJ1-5	CAWSEGASSNQPQHF	TGTGCCTGGAGCGAGGGGGCGAGTAGCAATCAGCCCCAGCATTTT
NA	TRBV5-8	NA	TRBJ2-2	CASSWRSNLNTGELFF	TGTGCCAGCAGCTGGAGGTCTAACCTGAACACCGGGGAGCTGTTTTTT
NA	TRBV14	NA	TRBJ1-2	CASSQSGNIYGYTF	TGTGCCAGCAGCCAATCCGGAAATATCTATGGCTACACCTTC
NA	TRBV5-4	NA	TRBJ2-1	CASSLPGAGYNEQFF	TGTGCCAGCAGCTTGCCGGGGGCGGGCTACAATGAGCAGTTCTTC
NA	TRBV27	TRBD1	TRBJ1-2	CASKRQGVGSYGYTF	TGTGCCAGCAAACGACAGGGGGTAGGAAGCTATGGCTACACCTTC
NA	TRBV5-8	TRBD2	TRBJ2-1	CASSRGLAGHNEQFF	TGTGCCAGCAGCCGAGGACTAGCGGGACACAATGAGCAGTTCTTC
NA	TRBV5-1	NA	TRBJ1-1	CASRTQNTEAFF	TGCGCCAGCAGGACACAGAACACTGAAGCTTTCTTT
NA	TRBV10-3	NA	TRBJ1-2	CAISESGVNYGYTF	TGTGCCATCAGTGAGTCAGGTGTTAACTATGGCTACACCTTC
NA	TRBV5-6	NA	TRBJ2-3	CASSLGSTSFDTQYF	TGTGCCAGCAGCCTAGGGTCTACTAGTTTCGATACGCAGTATTTT
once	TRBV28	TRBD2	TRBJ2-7	CASSNPGTSGYEQYF	TGTGCCAGCAGTAACCCCGGGACTAGCGGATACGAGCAGTACTTC
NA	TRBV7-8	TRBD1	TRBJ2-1	CASSPYRDRGPNEQFF	TGTGCCAGCAGCCCGTACCGGGACAGGGGCCCCAATGAGCAGTTCTTC
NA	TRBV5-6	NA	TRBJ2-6	CASSPGNSGANVLTF	TGTGCCAGCAGCCCCGGGAACTCTGGGGCCAACGTCCTGACTTTC
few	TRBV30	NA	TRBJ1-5	CAWSVRGAQPQHF	TGTGCCTGGAGTGTACGGGGGGCTCAGCCCCAGCATTTT
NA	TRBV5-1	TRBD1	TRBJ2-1	CASRGTGDNEQFF	TGCGCCAGCAGGGGGACAGGGGACAATGAGCAGTTCTTC